Shown below are 27 T cell receptor beta chains from a single sample sequenced in a study of CD8 T cells in Susac syndrome. An amount of RNA that ranged from roughly 0.45 to 1 ug was reverse transcribed with random hexamers. TCRdb re-called the immunoSEQ multiplex PCR reads with MiXCR, one entry per CDR3 protein. The data show 120,000 or so distinct CDR3 sequences, around 94% seen once. The sample was CD8+ T cells from PBMCs. The receptor set was obtained from a human donor with Susac syndrome.

The chain has TRBV30 and TRBJ2-1; D perhaps matches TRBD2 (6 bases). This CDR3 is built from 11 residues. The V end lost 7 bases, the J end lost 8 bases, and 12 bases lay between the germline ends. The germline gives CDR1 GTSNPN, CDR2 SVGIG (reference sequence). The CDR3 here is CASSSAHEQFF. DNA for the CDR3: TGTGCCTCCTCTAGCGCCCATGAGCAGTTCTTC.

The V and J genes are TRBV5-5 and TRBJ2-6, with 8 bases lining up with TRBD1. V gave up 4 bases and J gave up 2 bases; unmatched junction bases: 2. Germline loops: CDR1 SGHKS, CDR2 YYEKEE (reference sequence). This CDR3 has 15 residues. The CDR3: CASSMDRAGANVLTF. The DNA of the CDR3 is TGTGCCAGCAGCATGGACAGGGCTGGGGCCAACGTCCTGACTTTC.

J is TRBJ1-2 and V is TRBV9, with 8 bases that match TRBD1. V was clipped by 3 bases and J by 6 bases; unmatched bases: 7. CDR3 length equals 14 residues. Germline V gene data show CDR1 as SGDLS and CDR2 as YYNGEE. CDR3 DNA: TGTGCCAGCAGCGCCCGACAGGGGCGGGATGGCTACACCTTC. It encodes CASSARQGRDGYTF.

The chain carries TRBV7-9 and TRBJ2-7; D ambiguous. The CDR3 consists of 14 residues. The germline CDR1 and CDR2 sequences are SEHNR and FQNEAQ (reference sequence). The germline V and J ends were trimmed by 5 bases and 4 bases, with 15 bases remaining between them. CDR3 nucleotides: TGTGCCAGCAGCAGCTCTGGACGGCATTACGAGCAGTACTTC. It yields the protein CASSSSGRHYEQYF. Using reference TRBV7-9 and TRBJ2-7 for the parts outside the CDR3, the full variable domain is DTGVSQNPRHKITKRGQNVTFRCDPISEHNRLYWYRQTLGQGPEFLTYFQNEAQLEKSRLLSDRFSAERPKGSFSTLEIQRTEQGDSAMYLCASSSSGRHYEQYFGPGTRLTVT.

This chain links TRBV24-1 with TRBJ2-1, with TRBD2 identical over 9 bases. The CDR3 contains 15 residues. The germline V gene encodes CDR1 KGHDR and CDR2 SFDVKD. The ends lost 7 bases at V and 4 bases at J; junction bases unmatched: 7. The CDR3 here is CATSSGTSLYNEQFF. CDR3 bases: TGTGCCACCAGCTCCGGGACTAGCTTATACAATGAGCAGTTCTTC.

V is TRBV9 and J is TRBJ2-1; 9 bases are shared with TRBD2. V gave up 4 bases and J gave up 1 base; unmatched junction bases: 9. The CDR3 length is 17 residues. Looked up from germline, CDR1 is SGDLS and CDR2 is YYNGEE. The DNA for the CDR3 is TGTGCCAGCAGCACACGTAGCGGGAGTGGTTCCTACAATGAGCAGTTCTTC. Translated: CASSTRSGSGSYNEQFF.

The chain combines TRBV4-3 with TRBJ2-1, with 8 bases fitting TRBD2. Germline V gene sequence: CDR1 LGHNA, CDR2 YSLEER. This CDR3 is 18 amino acids long. The J segment lost 10 bases and the V segment lost 0 bases, leaving 17 bases of the junction unmatched. The CDR3 sequence is CASSQEYQINGRAGEQFF. The DNA of the CDR3 is TGCGCCAGCAGCCAAGAGTATCAGATCAACGGGAGGGCAGGGGAGCAGTTCTTC.

The chain is built from TRBV7-9 and TRBJ2-5; D is unresolved. The germline V gene encodes CDR1 SEHNR and CDR2 FQNEAQ (reference sequence). The V gene lost 0 bases and the J gene lost 4 bases, with 9 bases spanning the gap. The CDR3 length is 14 residues. CDR3 coding DNA: TGTGCCAGCAGCTTAGCTCTAGATCGAGAGACCCAGTACTTC. Residues: CASSLALDRETQYF.

This clonotype was detected once. This chain connects TRBV6-5 to TRBJ2-5, with D maybe TRBD2 (5 bases). This CDR3 contains 16 residues. The V gene's germline CDR1 is MNHEY and CDR2 SVGAGI. The ends were cut back, 0 bases at V and 3 bases at J, with 14 bases in the middle. CDR3 in DNA: TGTGCCAGCAGTTACTCGAGTTGGGGAGCTGAAGAGACCCAGTACTTC. It codes for CASSYSSWGAEETQYF.

The CDR3: CASTPGHSSSGANVLTF. The CDR3 DNA sequence: TGTGCCAGCACTCCGGGACATTCGAGCTCTGGGGCCAACGTCCTGACTTTC. The V call is TRBV6-1, the J call TRBJ2-6; TRBD1 might be the D (6 bases). Germline V lookup: CDR1 MNHNS, CDR2 SASEGT. This CDR3 is 17 amino acids long. The germline V and J ends were trimmed by 7 bases and 0 bases, with 16 bases remaining between them.

The chain joins TRBV5-4 to TRBJ1-1; the D gene is possibly TRBD1 (5 bases). Germline V gives CDR1 SGHNT, CDR2 YYREEE (reference sequence). V lost 3 bases and J 0 bases, leaving 18 bases between the germline ends. The CDR3 is made up of 17 amino acids. CDR3 sequence reads: CASSSDTEVFMNTEAFF. CDR3 in DNA: TGTGCCAGCAGCTCGGACACCGAAGTCTTTATGAACACTGAAGCTTTCTTT.

V usage is TRBV13 and J usage is TRBJ1-2; D possibly corresponds to TRBD1 (6 bases). The germline gives CDR1 PRHDT, CDR2 FYEKMQ (reference sequence). The CDR3 has 14 residues. The V gene lost 4 bases and the J gene lost 0 bases, with 9 bases spanning the gap. This CDR3 reads CASSSDRPNYGYTF. Here the CDR3 DNA reads TGTGCCAGCAGCTCGGACAGACCTAACTATGGCTACACCTTC.

The genes are TRBV7-3 and TRBJ2-1; D is unclear. V lost 0 bases, J lost 4 bases, and 13 bases lay in between. Germline V gives CDR1 SGHTA, CDR2 FQGTGA. This CDR3 spans 16 amino acids. CDR3 sequence: CASSLTAASLYNEQFF. The CDR3 nucleotides read TGTGCCAGCAGCTTAACAGCAGCGTCCCTATACAATGAGCAGTTCTTC.

This clonotype came up once. The chain has TRBV2 and TRBJ2-2; D possibly uses TRBD1 or TRBD2 (5 bases each). This CDR3 is 17 amino acids long. The ends were cut back, 4 bases at V and 3 bases at J, with 18 bases in the middle. Germline assignment: CDR1 SNHLY and CDR2 FYNNEI. Here the CDR3 DNA reads TGTGCCAGCAGTGGACTCCAGGGACGATCCTACACCGGGGAGCTGTTTTTT. Translation: CASSGLQGRSYTGELFF.

The rearrangement joins TRBV30 to TRBJ1-5, with a tentative D call TRBD1 (5 bases). V gave up 0 bases and J gave up 6 bases, with 15 bases separating them. Germline lookup yields CDR1 GTSNPN and CDR2 SVGIG (reference sequence). The CDR3 length is 15 residues. Here the CDR3 DNA reads TGTGCCTGGAGTGTAGACGGGGCGGATAGTCAGCCCCAGCATTTT. It specifies CAWSVDGADSQPQHF.

The chain couples TRBV10-3 to TRBJ1-2, with TRBD1 matching 9 bases. CDR1 is ENHRY and CDR2 is SYGVKD in the germline V gene. The ends lost 7 bases at V and 4 bases at J; junction bases unmatched: 4. The CDR3 has 13 amino acids. The CDR3 sequence is CAITGTGTYGYTF. CDR3 coding DNA: TGTGCCATCACCGGGACAGGGACCTATGGCTACACCTTC.

The rearrangement uses TRBV20-1 and TRBJ2-7; D remains ambiguous. The ends were cut back, 2 bases at V and 6 bases at J, with 11 bases in the middle. Germline V gives CDR1 DFQATT, CDR2 SNEGSKA (reference sequence). This CDR3 spans 12 amino acids. The CDR3 DNA follows: TGCAGTGCTAGATGGAGAGAGACCGAGCAGTACTTC. Its protein product is CSARWRETEQYF.

This sequence joins TRBV25-1 and TRBJ2-7, with TRBD2 as a possible D gene (5 bases). V lost 1 base and J lost 2, with 12 bases in between. This CDR3 region has 15 residues. From germline, CDR1 is MGHDK and CDR2 SYGVNS. CDR3 region: CASSEWGDGAYEQYF. DNA of the CDR3: TGTGCCAGCAGTGAATGGGGAGACGGAGCCTACGAGCAGTACTTC.

The chain uses TRBV9 and TRBJ1-1; 10 bases map to TRBD1. Losses at the gene ends were 0 bases for V and 4 bases for J; bases not matched to a gene: 6. The length of the CDR3 is 16 residues. Germline CDR1 reads SGDLS; CDR2 reads YYNGEE. DNA of the CDR3: TGTGCCAGCAGCGTAGAGCGGGACAGGGGACGCACTGAAGCTTTCTTT. Residues: CASSVERDRGRTEAFF. The full variable domain, rest sourced from reference TRBV9 and TRBJ1-1, is DSGVTQTPKHLITATGQRVTLRCSPRSGDLSVYWYQQSLDQGLQFLIQYYNGEERAKGNILERFSAQQFPDLHSELNLSSLELGDSALYFCASSVERDRGRTEAFFGQGTRLTVV.

This chain connects TRBV25-1 to TRBJ2-1, with 7 bases aligning to TRBD1. This CDR3 region has 14 residues. Per the germline V gene, CDR1 is MGHDK and CDR2 is SYGVNS. Trimming at V came to 9 bases and at J to 5 bases, leaving 10 bases not matched to a gene. The chain's CDR3 is CARMGQPEDNEQFF. The CDR3 DNA reads TGTGCCAGAATGGGACAGCCCGAGGACAATGAGCAGTTCTTC.

This chain connects TRBV5-6 to TRBJ2-7; D may match TRBD1 or TRBD2 (5 bases each). CDR1 and CDR2 from the germline V gene are SGHDT and YYEEEE. The V end was cut by 1 base, the J end by 1 base, with 6 bases between. This CDR3 contains 13 residues. DNA for the CDR3: TGTGCCAGCAGCTTGTGGGGGTCCTACGAGCAGTACTTC. As protein: CASSLWGSYEQYF.

The V gene is TRBV19, the J gene TRBJ1-1; D remains ambiguous. The CDR3 length is 13 residues. Germline V gives CDR1 LNHDA, CDR2 SQIVND (reference sequence). V was cut by 6 bases and J by 7 bases, with 15 bases left in between. The DNA for the CDR3 is TGTGCCAGTAGCCTAGGTATGGGAAGTGAAGCTTTCTTT. Protein: CASSLGMGSEAFF.

This rearrangement joins TRBV2 to TRBJ1-5; the match to TRBD1 covers 9 bases. Germline CDR1 and CDR2: SNHLY and FYNNEI. This CDR3 region has 15 residues. Trimming took 7 bases from V and 2 from J; bases not matched to a gene: 6. In nucleotides, the CDR3 is TGTGCCAGCAAATCGGGACAGGGCGGCAATCAGCCCCAGCATTTT. This translates into CASKSGQGGNQPQHF.

This chain connects TRBV5-1 to TRBJ2-3; unclear D gene. Trimming shortened V by 0 bases and J by 2 bases, and 7 bases separated the two germline ends. From germline, CDR1 is SGHRS and CDR2 YFSETQ. The CDR3 loop spans 14 amino acids. The CDR3 spells CASSLGYYTDTQYF. The CDR3 DNA reads as TGCGCCAGCAGCTTGGGCTACTACACAGATACGCAGTATTTT.

This chain connects TRBV11-2 to TRBJ1-2; D perhaps matches TRBD1 (6 bases). This CDR3 is 19 amino acids long. Trimming shortened V by 1 base and J by 0 bases, and 21 bases separated the two germline ends. Germline values: CDR1 SGHAT, CDR2 FQNNGV. CDR3 loop: CASSLVKGGPPWANYGYTF. DNA of the CDR3: TGTGCCAGCAGCTTAGTGAAGGGGGGCCCACCTTGGGCTAACTATGGCTACACCTTC.

V gene TRBV2 combines with J gene TRBJ1-5; 7 bases align to TRBD1. Germline CDR1 and CDR2: SNHLY and FYNNEI. CDR3 length: 14 residues. V was clipped by 5 bases and J by 1 base; unmatched bases: 2. DNA of the CDR3: TGTGCCAGCAGTCAGGGGGACAGCAATCAGCCCCAGCATTTT. Translation: CASSQGDSNQPQHF.

This chain uses TRBV19 with TRBJ2-1, with 13 nucleotides matching TRBD2. CDR3 length: 17 amino acids. CDR1 and CDR2 from the germline V gene are LNHDA and SQIVND (reference sequence). Unmatched junction bases numbered 7, after V lost 1 base and J lost 7 bases. The CDR3 loop is CASSIVLAGGLGNEQFF. CDR3 bases: TGTGCCAGTAGTATAGTACTAGCGGGGGGGCTAGGGAATGAGCAGTTCTTC.